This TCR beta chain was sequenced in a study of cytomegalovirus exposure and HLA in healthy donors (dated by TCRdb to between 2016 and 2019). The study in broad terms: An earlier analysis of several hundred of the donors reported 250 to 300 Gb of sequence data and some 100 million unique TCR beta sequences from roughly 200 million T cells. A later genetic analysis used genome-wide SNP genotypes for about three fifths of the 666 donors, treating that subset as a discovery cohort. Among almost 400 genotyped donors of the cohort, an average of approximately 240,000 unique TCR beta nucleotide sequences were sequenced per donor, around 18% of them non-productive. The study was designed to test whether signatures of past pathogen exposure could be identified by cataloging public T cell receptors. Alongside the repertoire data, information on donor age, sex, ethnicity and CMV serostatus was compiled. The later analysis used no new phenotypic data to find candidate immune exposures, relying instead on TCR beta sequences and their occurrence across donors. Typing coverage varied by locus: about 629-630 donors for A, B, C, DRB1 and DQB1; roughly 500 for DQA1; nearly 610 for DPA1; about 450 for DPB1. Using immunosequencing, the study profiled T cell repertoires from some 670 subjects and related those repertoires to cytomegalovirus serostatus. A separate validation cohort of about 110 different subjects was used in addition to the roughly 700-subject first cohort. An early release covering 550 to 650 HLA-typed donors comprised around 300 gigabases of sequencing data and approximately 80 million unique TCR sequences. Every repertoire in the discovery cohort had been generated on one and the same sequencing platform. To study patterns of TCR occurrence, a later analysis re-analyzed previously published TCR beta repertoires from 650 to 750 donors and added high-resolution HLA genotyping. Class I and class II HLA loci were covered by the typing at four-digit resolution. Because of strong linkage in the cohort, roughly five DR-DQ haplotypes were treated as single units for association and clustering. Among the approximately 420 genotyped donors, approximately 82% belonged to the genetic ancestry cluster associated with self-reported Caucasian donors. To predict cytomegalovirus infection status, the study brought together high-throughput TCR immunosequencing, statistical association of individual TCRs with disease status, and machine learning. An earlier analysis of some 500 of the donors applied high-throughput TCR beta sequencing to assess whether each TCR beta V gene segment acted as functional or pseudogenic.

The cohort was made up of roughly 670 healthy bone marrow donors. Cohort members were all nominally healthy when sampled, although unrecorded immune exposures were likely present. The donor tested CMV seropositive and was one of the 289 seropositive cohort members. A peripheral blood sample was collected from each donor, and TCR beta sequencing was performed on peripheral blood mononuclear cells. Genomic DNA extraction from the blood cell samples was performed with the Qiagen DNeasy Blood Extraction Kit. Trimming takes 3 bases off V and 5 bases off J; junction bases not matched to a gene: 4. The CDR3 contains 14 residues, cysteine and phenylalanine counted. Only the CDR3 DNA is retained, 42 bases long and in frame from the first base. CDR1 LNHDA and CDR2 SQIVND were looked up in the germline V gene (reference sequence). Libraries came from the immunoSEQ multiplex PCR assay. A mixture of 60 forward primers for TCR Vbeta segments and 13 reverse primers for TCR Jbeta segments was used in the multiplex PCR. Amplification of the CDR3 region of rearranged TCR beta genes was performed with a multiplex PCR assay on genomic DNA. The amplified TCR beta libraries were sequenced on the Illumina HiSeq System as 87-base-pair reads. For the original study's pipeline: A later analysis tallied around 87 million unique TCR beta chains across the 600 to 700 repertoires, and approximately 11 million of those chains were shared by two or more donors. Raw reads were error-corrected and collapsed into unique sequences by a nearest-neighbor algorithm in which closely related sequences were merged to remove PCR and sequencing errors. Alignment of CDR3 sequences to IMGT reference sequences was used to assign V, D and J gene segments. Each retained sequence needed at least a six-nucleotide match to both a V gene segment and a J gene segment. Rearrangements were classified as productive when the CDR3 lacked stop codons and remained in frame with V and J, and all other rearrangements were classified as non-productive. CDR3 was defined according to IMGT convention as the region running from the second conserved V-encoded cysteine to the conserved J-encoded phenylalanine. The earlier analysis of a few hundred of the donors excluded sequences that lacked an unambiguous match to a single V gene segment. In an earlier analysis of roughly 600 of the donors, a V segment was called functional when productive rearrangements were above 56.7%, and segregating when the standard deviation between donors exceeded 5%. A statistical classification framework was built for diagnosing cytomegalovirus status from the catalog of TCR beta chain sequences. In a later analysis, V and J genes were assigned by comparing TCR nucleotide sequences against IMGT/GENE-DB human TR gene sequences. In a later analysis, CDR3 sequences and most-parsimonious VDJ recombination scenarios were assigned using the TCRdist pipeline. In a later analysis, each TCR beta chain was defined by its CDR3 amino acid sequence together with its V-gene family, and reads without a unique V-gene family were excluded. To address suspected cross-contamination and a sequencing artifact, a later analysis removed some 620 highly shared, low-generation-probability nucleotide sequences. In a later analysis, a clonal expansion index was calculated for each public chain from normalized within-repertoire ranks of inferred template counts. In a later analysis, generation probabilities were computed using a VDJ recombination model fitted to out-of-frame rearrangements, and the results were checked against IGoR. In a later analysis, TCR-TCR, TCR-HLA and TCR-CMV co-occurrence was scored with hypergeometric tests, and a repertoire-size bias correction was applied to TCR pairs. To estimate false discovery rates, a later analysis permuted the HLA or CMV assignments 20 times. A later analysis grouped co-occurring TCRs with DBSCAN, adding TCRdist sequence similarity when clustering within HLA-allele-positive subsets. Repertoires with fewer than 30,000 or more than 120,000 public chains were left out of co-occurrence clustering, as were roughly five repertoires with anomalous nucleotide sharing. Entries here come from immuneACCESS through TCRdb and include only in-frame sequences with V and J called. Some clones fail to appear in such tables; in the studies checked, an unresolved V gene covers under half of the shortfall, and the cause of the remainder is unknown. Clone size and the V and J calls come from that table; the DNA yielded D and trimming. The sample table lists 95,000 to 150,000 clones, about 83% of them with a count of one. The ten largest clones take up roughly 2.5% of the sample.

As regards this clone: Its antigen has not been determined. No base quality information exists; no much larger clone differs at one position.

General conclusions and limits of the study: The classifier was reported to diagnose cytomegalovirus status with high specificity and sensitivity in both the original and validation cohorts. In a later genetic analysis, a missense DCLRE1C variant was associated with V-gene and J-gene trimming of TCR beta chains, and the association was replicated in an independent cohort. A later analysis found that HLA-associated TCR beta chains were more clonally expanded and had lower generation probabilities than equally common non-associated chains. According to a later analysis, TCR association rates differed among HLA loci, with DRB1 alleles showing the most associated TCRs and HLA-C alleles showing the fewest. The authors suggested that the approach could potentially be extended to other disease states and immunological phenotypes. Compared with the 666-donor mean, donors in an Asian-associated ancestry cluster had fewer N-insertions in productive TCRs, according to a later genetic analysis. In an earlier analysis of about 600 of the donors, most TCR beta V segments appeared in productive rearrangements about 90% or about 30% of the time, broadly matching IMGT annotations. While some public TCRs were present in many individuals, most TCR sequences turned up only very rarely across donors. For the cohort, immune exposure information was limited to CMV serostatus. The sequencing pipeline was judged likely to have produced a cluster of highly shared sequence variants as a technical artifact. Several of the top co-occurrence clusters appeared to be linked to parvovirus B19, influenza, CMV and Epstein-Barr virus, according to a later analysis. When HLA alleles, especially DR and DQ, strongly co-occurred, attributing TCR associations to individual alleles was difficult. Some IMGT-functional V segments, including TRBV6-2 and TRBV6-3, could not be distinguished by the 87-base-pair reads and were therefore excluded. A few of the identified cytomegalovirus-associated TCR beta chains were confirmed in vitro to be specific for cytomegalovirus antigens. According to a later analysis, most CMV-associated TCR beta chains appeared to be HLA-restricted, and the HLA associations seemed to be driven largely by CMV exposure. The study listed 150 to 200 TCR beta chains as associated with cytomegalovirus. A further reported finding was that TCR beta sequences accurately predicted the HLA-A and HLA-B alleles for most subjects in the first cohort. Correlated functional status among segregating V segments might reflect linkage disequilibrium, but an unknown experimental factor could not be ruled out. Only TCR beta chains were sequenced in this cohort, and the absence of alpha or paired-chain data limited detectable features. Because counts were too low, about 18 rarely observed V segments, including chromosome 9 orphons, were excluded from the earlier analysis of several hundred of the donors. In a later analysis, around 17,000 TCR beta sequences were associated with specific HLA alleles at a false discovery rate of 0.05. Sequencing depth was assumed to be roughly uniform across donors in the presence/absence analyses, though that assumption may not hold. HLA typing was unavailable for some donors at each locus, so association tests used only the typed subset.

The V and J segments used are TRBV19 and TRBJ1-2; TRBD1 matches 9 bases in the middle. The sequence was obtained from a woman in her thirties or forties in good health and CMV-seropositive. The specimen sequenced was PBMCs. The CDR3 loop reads CASSMGQGRYGYTF. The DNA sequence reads TGTGCCAGTAGTATGGGACAGGGCAGGTATGGCTACACCTTC.